This T cell receptor (beta chain) appears in the sequencing data of a study of blood T cell repertoires in COVID-19. Whole-study context: Researchers got acute and convalescent COVID-19 samples from the United States, Italy and Spain. The cDNA or gDNA used as material had been derived from T cells, B-cell-depleted T cells, or PBMCs.

This CDR3 has 13 amino acids. The germline gives CDR1 GTSNPN, CDR2 SVGIG (reference sequence). Deletions cut 8 bases from V and 0 bases from J, with 13 bases between. Original analysis: For nucleated cells, counts were estimated from reference gene primer amplification. Profiled with immunoSEQ multiplex PCR; TCRdb holds only in-frame clones, not every one. Clone size and the V and J calls come from that table; the DNA yielded D and trimming. The sample has around 32,000 clones; about 92% are singletons. This receptor was identified in a male donor with active COVID-19. The rearrangement uses TRBV30 and TRBJ1-1, with no clear D. Material: peripheral blood. The CDR3 DNA is TGTGCCCGTCGTGGTGGCATGAACACTGAAGCTTTCTTT. It translates to CARRGGMNTEAFF.